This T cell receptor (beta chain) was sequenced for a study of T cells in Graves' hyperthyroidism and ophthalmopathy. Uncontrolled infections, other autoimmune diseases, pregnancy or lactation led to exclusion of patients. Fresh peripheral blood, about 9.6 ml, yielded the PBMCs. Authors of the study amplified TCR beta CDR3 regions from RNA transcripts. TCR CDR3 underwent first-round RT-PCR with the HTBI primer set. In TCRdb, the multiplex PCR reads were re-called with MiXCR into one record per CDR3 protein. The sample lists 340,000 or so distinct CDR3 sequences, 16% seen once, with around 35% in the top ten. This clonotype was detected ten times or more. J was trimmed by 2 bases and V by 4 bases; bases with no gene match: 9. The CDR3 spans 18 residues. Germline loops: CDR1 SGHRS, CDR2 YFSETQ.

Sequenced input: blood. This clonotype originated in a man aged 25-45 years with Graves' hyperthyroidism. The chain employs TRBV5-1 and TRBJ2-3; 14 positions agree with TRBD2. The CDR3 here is CASSPGLAGVGDTDTQYF. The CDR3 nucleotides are TGCGCCAGCAGCCCGGGACTAGCGGGAGTCGGGGACACAGATACGCAGTATTTT.